The 26 T cell receptor beta chains below were found in one sample sequenced in a study of blood T cell repertoires in COVID-19. Clones were sequenced by immunoSEQ multiplex PCR, and TCRdb holds only the in-frame ones, with some missing. This table has 170,000 or so clones, under 85% appearing once. The sequencing sample was made of peripheral blood. Receptors were obtained from a woman in her sixties or seventies with COVID-19, enrolled during active disease.

The rearrangement uses TRBV30 and TRBJ1-6, with a weak D call TRBD1 (5 bases). Germline CDR1 GTSNPN, CDR2 SVGIG (reference sequence). The CDR3 covers 15 residues. Trimming removed 5 bases at V and 3 bases at J, with 14 bases between. The CDR3 sequence: CAWCDSNIYNSPLHF. The CDR3 region has the DNA TGTGCCTGGTGTGACAGTAATATCTATAATTCACCCCTCCACTTT.

The V gene is TRBV27, the J gene TRBJ2-2; D unclear. V shed 6 bases and J shed 7 bases, with 15 bases lying between them. This CDR3 contains 14 residues. In germline, CDR1 is MNHEY, CDR2 SMNVEV (reference sequence). CDR3 protein: CASSRQNRVGELFF. The CDR3 DNA reads TGTGCCAGCAGCCGTCAAAACCGGGTCGGGGAGCTGTTTTTT.

The CDR3 here is CASSAQGGETQYF. For the CDR3, the DNA is TGTGCCAGCAGTGCACAGGGGGGAGAGACCCAGTACTTC. The chain carries TRBV9 and TRBJ2-5, with TRBD1 matching 8 bases. The V gene end was trimmed by 5 bases and the J gene end by 4 bases; junction bases not matched to a gene: 4. CDR1 and CDR2 from the germline V gene are SGDLS and YYNGEE. CDR3 size: 13 residues.

V gene TRBV9 combines with J gene TRBJ2-7, with 7 bases identical to TRBD2. CDR1 is SGDLS and CDR2 is YYNGEE in the germline V gene. Unmatched junction bases numbered 9, after V lost 4 bases and J lost 5 bases. CDR3 length: 14 amino acids. The CDR3 loop reads CASSRAPGTNEQYF. Written as DNA, the CDR3 is TGTGCCAGCAGCCGTGCTCCCGGGACTAACGAGCAGTACTTC.

This clone has just a few counts. The chain uses TRBV30 and TRBJ1-1; D uncertain. Trimming took off 6 bases at V and 1 base at J, with 12 bases between the two ends. Germline V lookup: CDR1 GTSNPN, CDR2 SVGIG (reference sequence). This CDR3 has 13 residues. The CDR3 DNA reads TGTGCCTGTTCATACAGAACGAACACTGAAGCTTTCTTT. This encodes CACSYRTNTEAFF.

The chain carries TRBV3-1 (or the pseudogene TRBV3-2) and TRBJ2-5, with 7 bases that match TRBD2. There are 15 residues in the CDR3. Germline V lookup: CDR1 LGHDT, CDR2 YNNKEL (reference sequence). V trimming: 4 bases; J trimming: 4 bases; junction bases outside the gene matches: 9. CDR3 sequence (DNA): TGTGCCAGCAGCCCCCGTGACGGGGGGACAGAGACCCAGTACTTC. Translated, it gives CASSPRDGGTETQYF.

This chain joins TRBV20-1 and TRBJ2-1; no reliable D call. Germline assignment: CDR1 DFQATT and CDR2 SNEGSKA (reference sequence). V was cut by 3 bases and J by 12 bases, with 18 bases left in between. This CDR3 spans 13 amino acids. The CDR3 sequence: CSASWASLQGQFF. CDR3 DNA: TGCAGTGCTAGTTGGGCCTCCCTCCAAGGGCAGTTCTTC.

The chain has TRBV6-5 and TRBJ2-2, with 7 bases fitting TRBD2. The CDR3 loop spans 14 amino acids. Trimming at V came to 6 bases and at J to 2 bases, leaving 3 bases not matched to a gene. Per the germline V gene, CDR1 is MNHEY and CDR2 is SVGAGI. As DNA, the CDR3 is TGTGCCAGCAGACGGGACTACAACACCGGGGAGCTGTTTTTT. Its protein is CASRRDYNTGELFF.

J is TRBJ2-1 and V is TRBV24-1, with unresolved D. CDR3 length: 12 residues. From germline, CDR1 is KGHDR and CDR2 SFDVKD. Trimming shortened V by 1 base and J by 11 bases, and 8 bases separated the two germline ends. The CDR3 bases are TGTGCCACCAGTGATTTAGGAGTTCAGCAGTTCTTC. Translation: CATSDLGVQQFF.

This rearrangement joins TRBV6-5 to TRBJ2-5; TRBD2 might be the D (5 bases). V dropped 6 bases and J dropped 5 bases, with 10 bases sitting between them. CDR3 length equals 12 residues. Germline-derived CDR1 and CDR2 are MNHEY and SVGAGI. The CDR3 sequence is CASRVGSETQYF. CDR3 bases: TGTGCCAGCAGAGTAGGGAGCGAGACCCAGTACTTC.

This chain uses TRBV29-1 with TRBJ1-2; 8 nucleotides match TRBD1. CDR3 length: 12 amino acids. CDR1 and CDR2 from the germline V gene are SQVTM and ANQGSEA. V trimming: 6 bases; J trimming: 6 bases; junction bases outside the gene matches: 6. The CDR3 sequence: CSVETGGDGYTF. CDR3 nucleotides: TGCAGCGTGGAAACAGGGGGAGATGGCTACACCTTC.

This clone was recorded once. The chain employs TRBV19 and TRBJ1-6; the D is unclear. The ends were cut back, 6 bases at V and 4 bases at J, with 16 bases in the middle. Looked up from germline, CDR1 is LNHDA and CDR2 is SQIVND (reference sequence). The CDR3 spans 16 residues. CDR3 in DNA: TGTGCCAGTAGGCGAAGAGGGAGAGGGTATAATTCACCCCTCCACTTT. Translation: CASRRRGRGYNSPLHF.

The table lists this clone with a few counts. The chain carries TRBV6-5 and TRBJ2-5, with a possible D match to TRBD2 (6 bases). The V gene's germline CDR1 is MNHEY and CDR2 SVGAGI. V lost 8 bases to trimming and J lost 2 bases, with 15 bases between them. The CDR3 length is 14 residues. Here the CDR3 reads CASALMGGQETQYF. CDR3 DNA sequence: TGTGCCAGCGCCCTTATGGGGGGACAAGAGACCCAGTACTTC.

The chain couples TRBV3-1 (or the pseudogene TRBV3-2) to TRBJ1-4; D possibly corresponds to TRBD1 (6 bases). The germline CDR1 and CDR2 sequences are LGHDT and YNNKEL (reference sequence). Trimming shortened V by 4 bases and J by 7 bases, and 16 bases separated the two germline ends. This CDR3 is 15 amino acids long. The CDR3 region is CASSRWDTRGEKLFF. The CDR3 coding sequence is TGTGCCAGCAGCCGATGGGACACCAGGGGTGAAAAACTGTTTTTT.

V usage is TRBV5-1 and J usage is TRBJ2-1; D not certain. Germline V lookup: CDR1 SGHRS, CDR2 YFSETQ. Trimming stripped 1 base from V and 9 bases from J, with 14 bases between. CDR3 length: 14 residues. The CDR3 sequence is CASSLRVRGFEQFF. The CDR3 bases are TGCGCCAGCAGCTTGAGAGTACGTGGTTTTGAGCAGTTCTTC.

The table lists this clone with a few counts. V and J are TRBV15 and TRBJ2-1, with D possibly being TRBD2 (7 bases). Deletions cut 4 bases from V and 5 bases from J, with 21 bases between. CDR1 is LNHNV and CDR2 is YYDKDF in the germline V gene (reference sequence). The CDR3 is 17 amino acids. CDR3 nucleotide sequence: TGTGCCACCAGCAACGGAGGCTGGGGGGGCGCACACAATGAGCAGTTCTTC. Protein product: CATSNGGWGGAHNEQFF.

The V gene is TRBV10-1, the J gene TRBJ2-7; TRBD1 matches at 7 bases. CDR1 is WNHNN, CDR2 SYGVQD, per germline (reference sequence). The CDR3 runs 12 residues. The V gene end was trimmed by 9 bases and the J gene end by 5 bases; junction bases not matched to a gene: 7. The CDR3 loop reads CASLGQFNEQYF. The CDR3 DNA reads as TGCGCCAGTTTGGGACAGTTCAACGAGCAGTACTTC.

The V and J genes are TRBV7-9 and TRBJ2-7; 12 positions match TRBD2. This CDR3 spans 15 amino acids. CDR1 and CDR2 (germline): SEHNR, FQNEAQ (reference sequence). V shed 5 bases and J 5 bases; nucleotides not matched to a gene: 7. The CDR3 coding sequence is TGTGCCAGCAGCCCGACTAGCGGGAGTTTGAACGAGCAGTACTTC. This encodes CASSPTSGSLNEQYF. The full variable domain, in which reference TRBV7-9 and TRBJ2-7 provide the parts outside the CDR3, is DTGVSQNPRHKITKRGQNVTFRCDPISEHNRLYWYRQTLGQGPEFLTYFQNEAQLEKSRLLSDRFSAERPKGSFSTLEIQRTEQGDSAMYLCASSPTSGSLNEQYFGPGTRLTVT.

The chain links TRBV30 to TRBJ2-1; 8 nucleotides line up with TRBD2. The germline CDR1 and CDR2 sequences are GTSNPN and SVGIG (reference sequence). The CDR3 has 15 residues. Trimming at V came to 3 bases and at J to 9 bases, leaving 13 bases not matched to a gene. The CDR3 protein is CAWRLSGLGGVEQFF. In nucleotides, the CDR3 is TGTGCCTGGAGACTTAGCGGCCTCGGGGGGGTTGAGCAGTTCTTC.

The chain employs TRBV28 and TRBJ1-2, with 9 bases lining up with TRBD1. Trimming took 3 bases from V and 4 from J; bases not matched to a gene: 9. In germline, CDR1 is MDHEN, CDR2 SYDVKM. The CDR3 spans 16 residues. The CDR3 loop is CASSFIRTGAPYGYTF. The CDR3 bases are TGTGCCAGCAGTTTCATCCGGACAGGGGCTCCCTATGGCTACACCTTC.

This clone was observed once. This sequence joins TRBV21-1 and TRBJ2-3; the D segment call TRBD1 is taken from the table without a DNA check. TRBV21-1 counts as a pseudogene. There are 15 residues in the CDR3. The DNA of the CDR3 is TGTGCCAGCACCCCGTGGGACAGGGGCACAGATACGCAGTATTTT. Its translation is CASTPWDRGTDTQYF.

The chain carries TRBV24-1 and TRBJ2-1; the D gene is possibly TRBD2 (6 bases). The V end lost 5 bases, the J end lost 4 bases, and 14 bases lay between the germline ends. This CDR3 contains 15 residues. Germline assignment: CDR1 KGHDR and CDR2 SFDVKD. DNA for the CDR3: TGTGCCACCAGTGGGGACTTCGGGAAATACAATGAGCAGTTCTTC. This encodes CATSGDFGKYNEQFF.

In its sample, this clone was seen a few times. The V gene is TRBV6-4, the J gene TRBJ2-6; 9 bases line up with TRBD2. Germline-derived CDR1 and CDR2 are MRHNA and SNTAGT. The CDR3 runs 17 residues. J lost 0 bases, V lost 2 bases, and 2 bases had no gene match. The CDR3 region has the DNA TGTGCCAGCAGTGACGGGACTAGCAGCTCTGGGGCCAACGTCCTGACTTTC. Its protein is CASSDGTSSSGANVLTF.

This clone occurred a few times. The V gene is TRBV24-1, the J gene TRBJ2-5; D is uncertain. Per the germline V gene, CDR1 is KGHDR and CDR2 is SFDVKD. Trimming left V 9 bases short and J 4 bases short, with 17 bases between. The CDR3 length is 14 residues. CDR3 region: CATAATTFRETQYF. The CDR3 DNA is TGTGCCACCGCTGCCACCACATTTCGAGAGACCCAGTACTTC.

This clone was counted a few times. The V call is TRBV15, the J call TRBJ2-3, with D tentatively TRBD1 (5 bases). The V gene's germline CDR1 is LNHNV and CDR2 YYDKDF (reference sequence). The germline V and J ends were trimmed by 5 bases and 0 bases, with 9 bases remaining between them. The CDR3 consists of 14 residues. The DNA for the CDR3 is TGTGCCACCAGCGGCAAGGGGAGCACAGATACGCAGTATTTT. This gives the protein CATSGKGSTDTQYF. The full variable domain, in which reference TRBV15 and TRBJ2-3 provide the parts outside the CDR3, is DAMVIQNPRYQVTQFGKPVTLSCSQTLNHNVMYWYQQKSSQAPKLLFHYYDKDFNNEADTPDNFQSRRPNTSFCFLDIRSPGLGDTAMYLCATSGKGSTDTQYFGPGTRLTVL.

This clone was detected only once. The chain combines TRBV7-2 with TRBJ2-7, with 7 bases that match TRBD2. Germline lookup yields CDR1 SGHTA and CDR2 FQGNSA. The CDR3 contains 15 residues. Germline trimming cut 6 bases from V and 4 bases from J; bases unmatched to any gene: 12. The CDR3 nucleotides read TGTGCCAGCAGTCGTACCAGCGGGACGCCATACGAGCAGTACTTC. This encodes CASSRTSGTPYEQYF.